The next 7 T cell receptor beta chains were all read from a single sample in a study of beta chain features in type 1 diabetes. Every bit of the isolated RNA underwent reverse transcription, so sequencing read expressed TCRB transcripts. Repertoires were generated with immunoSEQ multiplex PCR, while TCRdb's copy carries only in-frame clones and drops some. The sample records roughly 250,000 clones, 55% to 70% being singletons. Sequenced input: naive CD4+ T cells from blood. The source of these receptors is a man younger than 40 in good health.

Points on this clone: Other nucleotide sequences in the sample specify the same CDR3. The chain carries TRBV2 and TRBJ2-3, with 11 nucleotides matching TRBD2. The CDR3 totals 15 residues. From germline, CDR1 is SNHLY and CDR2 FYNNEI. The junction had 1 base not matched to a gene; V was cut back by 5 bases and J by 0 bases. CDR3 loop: CASSRLAGSTDTQYF. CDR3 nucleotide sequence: TGTGCCAGCAGTCGACTAGCGGGGAGCACAGATACGCAGTATTTT.

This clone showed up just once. CDR3 sequence (DNA): TGTGCCAGCAGGGGCTTAGCCAAAAACATTCAGTACTTC. Protein sequence: CASRGLAKNIQYF. The J gene is TRBJ2-4, the V gene TRBV27; D is uncertain. The CDR3 is 13 amino acids. Germline V gene lookup returns CDR1 MNHEY and CDR2 SMNVEV (reference sequence). The V end was cut by 6 bases, the J end by 0 bases, with 6 bases between.

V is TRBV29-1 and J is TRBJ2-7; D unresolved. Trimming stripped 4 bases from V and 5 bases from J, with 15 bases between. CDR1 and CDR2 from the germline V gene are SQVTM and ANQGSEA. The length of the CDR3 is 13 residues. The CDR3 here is CSVALGKPDEQYF. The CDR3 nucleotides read TGCAGCGTTGCGTTGGGGAAGCCCGACGAGCAGTACTTC.

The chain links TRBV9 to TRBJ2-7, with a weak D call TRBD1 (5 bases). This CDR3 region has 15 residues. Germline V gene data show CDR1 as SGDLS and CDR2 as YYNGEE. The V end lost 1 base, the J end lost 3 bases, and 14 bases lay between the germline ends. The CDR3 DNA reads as TGTGCCAGCAGCGTAAGGCAGGGCCCCGACTACGAGCAGTACTTC. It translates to CASSVRQGPDYEQYF.

The CDR3 protein is CASSRRGHQREQYF. For the CDR3, the DNA is TGTGCCAGCAGCCGGCGAGGACATCAGAGGGAGCAGTACTTC. The J gene is TRBJ2-7, the V gene TRBV7-2; D possibly corresponds to TRBD1 (5 bases). This CDR3 region has 14 residues. The V gene lost 5 bases and the J gene lost 7 bases, with 18 bases spanning the gap. Looked up from germline, CDR1 is SGHTA and CDR2 is FQGNSA.

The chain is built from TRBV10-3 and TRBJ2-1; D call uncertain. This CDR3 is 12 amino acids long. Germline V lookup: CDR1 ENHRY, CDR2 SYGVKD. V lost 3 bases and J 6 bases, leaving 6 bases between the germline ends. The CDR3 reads CAISEGFNEQFF. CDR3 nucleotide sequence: TGTGCCATCAGTGAAGGGTTCAATGAGCAGTTCTTC.

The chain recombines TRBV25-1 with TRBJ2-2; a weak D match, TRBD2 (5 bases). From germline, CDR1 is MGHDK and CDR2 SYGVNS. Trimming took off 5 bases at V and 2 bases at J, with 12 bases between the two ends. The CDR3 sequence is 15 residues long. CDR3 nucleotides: TGTGCCAGCAGTCGGACTTACTCAAACACCGGGGAGCTGTTTTTT. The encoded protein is CASSRTYSNTGELFF.